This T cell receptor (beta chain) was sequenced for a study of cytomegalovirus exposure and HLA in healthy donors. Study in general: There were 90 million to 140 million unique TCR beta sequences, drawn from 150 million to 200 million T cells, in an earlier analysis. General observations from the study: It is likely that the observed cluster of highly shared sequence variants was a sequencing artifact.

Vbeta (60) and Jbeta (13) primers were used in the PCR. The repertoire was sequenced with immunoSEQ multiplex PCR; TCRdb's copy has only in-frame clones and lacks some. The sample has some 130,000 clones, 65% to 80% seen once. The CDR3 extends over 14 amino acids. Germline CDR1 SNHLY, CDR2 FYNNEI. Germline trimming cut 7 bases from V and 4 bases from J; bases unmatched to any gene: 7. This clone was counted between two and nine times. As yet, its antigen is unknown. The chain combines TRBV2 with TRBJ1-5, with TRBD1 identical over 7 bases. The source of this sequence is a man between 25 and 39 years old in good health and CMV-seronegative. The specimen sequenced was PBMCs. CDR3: CASNGQERNQPQHF. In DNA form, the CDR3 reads TGTGCCAGCAACGGACAGGAGCGAAATCAGCCCCAGCATTTT.